This T cell receptor beta chain was sequenced in a study of cytomegalovirus exposure and HLA in healthy donors. Study outcomes and limitations: Altogether, 150 or so TCR beta chains were recorded as cytomegalovirus-associated. According to a subsequent analysis, TCR clusters identified in the first cohort showed a tendency to co-occur across the roughly 120 validation repertoires. There were some public TCRs occurring in many donors, but most TCR sequences were rare.

Produced via immunoSEQ multiplex PCR; TCRdb's table is partial and in-frame only. Of 250,000 to 400,000 clones listed, roughly 87% are singletons. An approximately 120-subject validation cohort, separate from the approximately 610-subject first cohort, supplied the donors. This clone has a single count. Its antigen remains unidentified. V lost 4 bases to trimming and J lost 0 bases, with 10 bases between them. The CDR3 covers 15 residues. From germline, CDR1 is SGDLS and CDR2 YYNGEE. The receptor was isolated from a woman under 40 in good health and CMV-seropositive. Sequences were obtained from PBMCs. V and J are TRBV9 and TRBJ2-2; D may be TRBD1 (5 bases). CDR3 protein: CASSPPRANTGELFF. The CDR3, as DNA: TGTGCCAGCAGCCCTCCCAGGGCGAACACCGGGGAGCTGTTTTTT.